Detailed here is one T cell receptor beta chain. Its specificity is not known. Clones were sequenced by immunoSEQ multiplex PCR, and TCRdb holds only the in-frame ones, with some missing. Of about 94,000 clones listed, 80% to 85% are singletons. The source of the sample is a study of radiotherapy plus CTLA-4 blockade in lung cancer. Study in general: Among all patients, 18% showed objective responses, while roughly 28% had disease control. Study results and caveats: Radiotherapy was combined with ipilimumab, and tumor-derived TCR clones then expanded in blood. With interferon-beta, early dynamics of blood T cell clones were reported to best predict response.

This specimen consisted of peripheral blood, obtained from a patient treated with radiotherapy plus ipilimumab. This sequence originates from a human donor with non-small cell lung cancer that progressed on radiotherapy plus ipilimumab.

The CDR3 sequence: CASSYSRGRAGNEQFF. The CDR3 DNA is TGTGCCAGCAGTTACTCTAGGGGGAGGGCGGGTAATGAGCAGTTCTTC. This chain uses TRBV6-5 with TRBJ2-1, with D possibly being TRBD2 (7 bases). Germline CDR1 and CDR2: MNHEY and SVGAGI. The CDR3 totals 16 residues. V gave up 0 bases and J gave up 7 bases, with 16 bases separating them.